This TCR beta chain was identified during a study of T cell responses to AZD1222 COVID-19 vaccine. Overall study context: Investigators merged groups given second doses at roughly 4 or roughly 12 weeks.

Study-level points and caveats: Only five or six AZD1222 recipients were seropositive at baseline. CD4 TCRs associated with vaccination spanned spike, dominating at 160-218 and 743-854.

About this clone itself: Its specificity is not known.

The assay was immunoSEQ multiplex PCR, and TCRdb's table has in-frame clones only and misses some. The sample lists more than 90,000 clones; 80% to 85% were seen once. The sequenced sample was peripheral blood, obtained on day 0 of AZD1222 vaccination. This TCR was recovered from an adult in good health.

The CDR3 spells CASSFQGGNQPQHF. CDR3 bases: TGTGCCAGCAGCTTCCAGGGAGGCAATCAGCCCCAGCATTTT. This sequence joins TRBV5-8 and TRBJ1-5, with a tentative D call TRBD1 (5 bases). The CDR3 is 14 residues long. V lost 2 bases to trimming and J lost 2 bases, with 8 bases between them. Germline CDR1 is SGHTS and CDR2 is YDEGEE.